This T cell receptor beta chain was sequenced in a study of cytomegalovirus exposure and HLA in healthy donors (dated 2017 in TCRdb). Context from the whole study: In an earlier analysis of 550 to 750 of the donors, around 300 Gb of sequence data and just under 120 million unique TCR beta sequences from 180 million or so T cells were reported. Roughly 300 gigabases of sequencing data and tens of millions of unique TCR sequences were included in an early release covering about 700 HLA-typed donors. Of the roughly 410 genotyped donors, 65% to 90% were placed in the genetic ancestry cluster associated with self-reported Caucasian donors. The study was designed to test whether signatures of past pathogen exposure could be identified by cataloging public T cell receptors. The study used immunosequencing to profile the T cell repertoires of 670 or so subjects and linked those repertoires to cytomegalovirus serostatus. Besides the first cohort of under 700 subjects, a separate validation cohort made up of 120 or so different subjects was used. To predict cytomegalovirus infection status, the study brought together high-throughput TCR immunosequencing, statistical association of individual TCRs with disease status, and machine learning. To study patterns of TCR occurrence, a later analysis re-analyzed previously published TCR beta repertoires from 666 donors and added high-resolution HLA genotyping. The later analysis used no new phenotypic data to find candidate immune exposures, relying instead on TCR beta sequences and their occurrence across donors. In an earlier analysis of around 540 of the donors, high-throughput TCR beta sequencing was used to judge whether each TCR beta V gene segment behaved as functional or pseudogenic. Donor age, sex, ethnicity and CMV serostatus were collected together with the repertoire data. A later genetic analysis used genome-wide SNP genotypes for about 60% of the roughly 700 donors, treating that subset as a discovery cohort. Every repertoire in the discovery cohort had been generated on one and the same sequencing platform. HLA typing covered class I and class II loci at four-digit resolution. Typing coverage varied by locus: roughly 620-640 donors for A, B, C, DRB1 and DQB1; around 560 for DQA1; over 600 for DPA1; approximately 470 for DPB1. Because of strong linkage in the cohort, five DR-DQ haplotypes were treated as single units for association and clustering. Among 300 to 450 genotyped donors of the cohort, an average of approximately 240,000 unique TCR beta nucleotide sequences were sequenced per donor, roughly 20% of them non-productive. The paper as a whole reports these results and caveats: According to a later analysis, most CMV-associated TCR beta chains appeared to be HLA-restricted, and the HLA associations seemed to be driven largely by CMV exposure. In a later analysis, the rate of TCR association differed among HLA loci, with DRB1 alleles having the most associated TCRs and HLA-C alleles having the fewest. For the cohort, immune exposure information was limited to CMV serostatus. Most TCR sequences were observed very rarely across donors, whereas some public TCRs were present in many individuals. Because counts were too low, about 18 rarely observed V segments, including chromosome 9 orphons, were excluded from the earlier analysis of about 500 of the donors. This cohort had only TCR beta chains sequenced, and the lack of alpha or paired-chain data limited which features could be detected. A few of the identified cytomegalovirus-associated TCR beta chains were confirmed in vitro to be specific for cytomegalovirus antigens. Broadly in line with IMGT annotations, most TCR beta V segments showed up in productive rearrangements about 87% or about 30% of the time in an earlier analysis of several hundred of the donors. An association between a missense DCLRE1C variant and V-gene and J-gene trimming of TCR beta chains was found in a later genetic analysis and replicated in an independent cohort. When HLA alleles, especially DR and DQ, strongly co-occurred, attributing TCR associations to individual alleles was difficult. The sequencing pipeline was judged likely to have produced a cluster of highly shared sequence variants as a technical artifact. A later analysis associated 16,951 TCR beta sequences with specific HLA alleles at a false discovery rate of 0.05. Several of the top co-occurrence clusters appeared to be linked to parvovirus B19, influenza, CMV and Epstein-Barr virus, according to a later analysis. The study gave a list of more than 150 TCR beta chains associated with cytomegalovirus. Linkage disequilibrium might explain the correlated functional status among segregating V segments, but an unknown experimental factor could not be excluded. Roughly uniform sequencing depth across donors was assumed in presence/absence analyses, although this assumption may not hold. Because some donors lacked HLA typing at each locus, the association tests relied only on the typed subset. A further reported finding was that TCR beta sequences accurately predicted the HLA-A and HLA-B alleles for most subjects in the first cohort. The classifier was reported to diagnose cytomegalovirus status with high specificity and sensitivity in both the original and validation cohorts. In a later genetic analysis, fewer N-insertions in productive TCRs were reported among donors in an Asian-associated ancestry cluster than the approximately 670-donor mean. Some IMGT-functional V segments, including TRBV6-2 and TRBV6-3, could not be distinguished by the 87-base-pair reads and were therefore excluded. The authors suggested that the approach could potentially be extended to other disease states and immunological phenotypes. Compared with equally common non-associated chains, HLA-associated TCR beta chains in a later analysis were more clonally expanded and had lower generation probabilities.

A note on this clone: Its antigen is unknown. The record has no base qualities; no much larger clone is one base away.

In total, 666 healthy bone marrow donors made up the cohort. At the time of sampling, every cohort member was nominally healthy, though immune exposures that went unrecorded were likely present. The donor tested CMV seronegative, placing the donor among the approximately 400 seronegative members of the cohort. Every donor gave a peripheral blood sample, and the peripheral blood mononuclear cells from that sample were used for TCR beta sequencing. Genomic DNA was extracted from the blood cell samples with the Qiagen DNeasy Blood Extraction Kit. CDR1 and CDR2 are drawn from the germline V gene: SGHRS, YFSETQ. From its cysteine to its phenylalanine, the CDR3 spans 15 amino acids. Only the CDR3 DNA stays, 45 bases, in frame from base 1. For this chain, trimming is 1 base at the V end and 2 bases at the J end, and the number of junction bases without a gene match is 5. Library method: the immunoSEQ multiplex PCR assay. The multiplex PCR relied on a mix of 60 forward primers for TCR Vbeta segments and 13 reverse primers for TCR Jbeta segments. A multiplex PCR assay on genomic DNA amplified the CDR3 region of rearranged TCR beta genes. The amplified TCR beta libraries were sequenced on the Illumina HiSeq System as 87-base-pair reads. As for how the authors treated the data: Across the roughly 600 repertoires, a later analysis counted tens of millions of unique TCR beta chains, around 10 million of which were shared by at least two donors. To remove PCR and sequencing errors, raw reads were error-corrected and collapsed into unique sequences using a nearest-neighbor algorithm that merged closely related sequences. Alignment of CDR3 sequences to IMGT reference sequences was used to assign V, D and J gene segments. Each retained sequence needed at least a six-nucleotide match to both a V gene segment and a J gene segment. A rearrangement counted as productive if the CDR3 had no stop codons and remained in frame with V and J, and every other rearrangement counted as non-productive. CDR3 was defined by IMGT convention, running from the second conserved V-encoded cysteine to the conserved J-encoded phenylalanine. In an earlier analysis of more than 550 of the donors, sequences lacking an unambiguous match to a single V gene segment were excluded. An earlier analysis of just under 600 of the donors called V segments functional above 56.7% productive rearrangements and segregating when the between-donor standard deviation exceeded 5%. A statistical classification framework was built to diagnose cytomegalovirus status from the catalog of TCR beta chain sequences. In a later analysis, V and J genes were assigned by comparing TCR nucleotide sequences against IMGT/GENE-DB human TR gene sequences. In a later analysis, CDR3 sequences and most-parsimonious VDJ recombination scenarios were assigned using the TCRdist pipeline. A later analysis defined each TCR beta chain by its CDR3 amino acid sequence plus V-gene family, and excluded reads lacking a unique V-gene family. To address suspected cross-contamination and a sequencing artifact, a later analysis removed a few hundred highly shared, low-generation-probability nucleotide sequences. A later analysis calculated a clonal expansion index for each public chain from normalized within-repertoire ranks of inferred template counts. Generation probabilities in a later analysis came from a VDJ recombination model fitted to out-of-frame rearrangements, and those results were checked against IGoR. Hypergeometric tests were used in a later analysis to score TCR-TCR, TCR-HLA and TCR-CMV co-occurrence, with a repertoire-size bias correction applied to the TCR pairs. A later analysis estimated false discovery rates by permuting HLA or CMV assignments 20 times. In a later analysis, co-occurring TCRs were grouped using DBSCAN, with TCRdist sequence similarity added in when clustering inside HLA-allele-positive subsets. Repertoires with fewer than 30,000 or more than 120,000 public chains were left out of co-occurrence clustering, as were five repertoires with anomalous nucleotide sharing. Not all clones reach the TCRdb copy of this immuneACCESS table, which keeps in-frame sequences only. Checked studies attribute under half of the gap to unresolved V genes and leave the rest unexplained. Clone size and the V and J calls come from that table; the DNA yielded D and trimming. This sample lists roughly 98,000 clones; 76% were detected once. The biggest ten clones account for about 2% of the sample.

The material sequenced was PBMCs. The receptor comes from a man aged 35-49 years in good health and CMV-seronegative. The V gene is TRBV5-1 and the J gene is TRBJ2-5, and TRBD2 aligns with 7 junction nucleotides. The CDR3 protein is CASSLFGLDQETQYF. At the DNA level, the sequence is TGCGCCAGCAGCTTGTTCGGACTAGATCAAGAGACCCAGTACTTC.